Listed here is a single TCR beta chain. Its antigen is still unknown. The data originate from a study of T cell responses to AZD1222 COVID-19 vaccine. Study results and caveats: Baseline seropositivity occurred in only six AZD1222 recipients.

The protocol was immunoSEQ multiplex PCR, while the TCRdb copy is restricted to in-frame clones and leaves out a portion. The sample contains about 140,000 clones, 80% to 95% of which appear only once. The CDR3 is made up of 14 amino acids. Trimming took 6 bases from V and 6 from J, leaving 18 bases between them. The germline V gene has CDR1 MDHEN and CDR2 SYDVKM. This clonotype originated in an adult in good health. J is TRBJ2-7 and V is TRBV28; either TRBD1 or TRBD2 may fit D (5 bases each). Sequencing used peripheral blood, obtained on day 0 of AZD1222 vaccination. CDR3 DNA: TGTGCCAGCAGCTGGGTTGGGGGTCGACTCGAGCAGTACTTC. This encodes CASSWVGGRLEQYF.